This entry features one TCR beta chain sequence. Unique molecular identifiers were incorporated during preparation of the TCRbeta library. MiXCR was run by TCRdb on the PCR reads, yielding one entry per CDR3 protein. This sample has roughly 500,000 distinct CDR3 sequences; about 31% occur once, and the top ten carry about 2.3%. The data are from a study of T-cell reconstitution after alpha-beta-depleted transplantation in children. V was clipped by 0 bases and J by 2 bases, with 10 bases between them. There are 15 residues in the CDR3. Germline V gives CDR1 LGHNA, CDR2 YSLEER. This sequence was found in a human donor who donated a stem cell graft to a child with aplastic anemia. The gene calls are TRBV4-3 and TRBJ1-2, with D maybe TRBD1 (5 bases). Sample: PBMCs from the stem cell graft donor, taken from the stem cell graft. CDR3 region: CASSQETEVNYGYTF. In DNA form, the CDR3 reads TGCGCCAGCAGCCAAGAGACAGAAGTAAACTATGGCTACACCTTC.